This T cell receptor beta chain derives from a study of PD-L1 blockade in urothelial cancer. Study summary: Blood analysis was done at 3 weeks (second dose) and 6 weeks after treatment began.

The germline CDR1 and CDR2 sequences are SGHTA and FQGTGA. Germline trimming cut 5 bases from V and 4 bases from J; bases unmatched to any gene: 10. The CDR3 is 15 residues long. Time point in this sample: pretreatment peripheral blood. Every PCR received spiked-in synthetic TCR analog templates. The protocol was immunoSEQ multiplex PCR, while the TCRdb copy is restricted to in-frame clones and leaves out a portion. The table has tens of thousands of clones, approximately 83% seen once. The source material was PBMCs, sampled around atezolizumab (anti-PD-L1) treatment. The chain couples TRBV7-3 to TRBJ1-2; 7 bases map to TRBD1. This TCR derives from a man in his 70s with urothelial cancer. In DNA form, the CDR3 reads TGTGCCAGCAGCCCAAGACAGGGTAGTAGCTATGGCTACACCTTC. This codes for CASSPRQGSSYGYTF.